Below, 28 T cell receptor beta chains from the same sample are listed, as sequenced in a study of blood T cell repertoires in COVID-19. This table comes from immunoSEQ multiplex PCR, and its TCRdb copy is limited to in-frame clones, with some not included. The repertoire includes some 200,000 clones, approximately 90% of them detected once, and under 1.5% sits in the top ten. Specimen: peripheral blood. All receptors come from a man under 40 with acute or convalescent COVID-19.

The DNA of the CDR3 is TGTGCCAGCAGCCAATGGGAGAGCAATCAGCCCCAGCATTTT. Encoded protein: CASSQWESNQPQHF. J is TRBJ1-5 and V is TRBV3-1 (or the pseudogene TRBV3-2), with no clear D. V was clipped by 2 bases and J by 1 base, with 6 bases between them. CDR1 and CDR2 from the germline V gene are LGHDT and YNNKEL (reference sequence). This CDR3 spans 14 amino acids.

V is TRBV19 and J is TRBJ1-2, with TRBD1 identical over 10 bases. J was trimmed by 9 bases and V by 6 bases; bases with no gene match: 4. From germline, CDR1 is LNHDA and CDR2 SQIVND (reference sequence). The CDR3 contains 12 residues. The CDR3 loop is CASRVTGGSYTF. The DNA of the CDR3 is TGTGCCAGTAGGGTGACAGGGGGCAGCTACACCTTC.

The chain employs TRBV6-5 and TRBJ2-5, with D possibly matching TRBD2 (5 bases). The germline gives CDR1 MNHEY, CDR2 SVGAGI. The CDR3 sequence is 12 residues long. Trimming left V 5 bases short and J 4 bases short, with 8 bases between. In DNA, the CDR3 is TGTGCCAGCAGTCCCGAGGGAGAGACCCAGTACTTC. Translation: CASSPEGETQYF.

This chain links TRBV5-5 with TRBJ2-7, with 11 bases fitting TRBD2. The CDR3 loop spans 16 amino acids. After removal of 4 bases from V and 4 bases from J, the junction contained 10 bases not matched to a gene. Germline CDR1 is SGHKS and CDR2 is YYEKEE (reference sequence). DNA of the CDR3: TGTGCCAGCAGCAAACTAGCGGGAGTAAATCTTTACGAGCAGTACTTC. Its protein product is CASSKLAGVNLYEQYF.

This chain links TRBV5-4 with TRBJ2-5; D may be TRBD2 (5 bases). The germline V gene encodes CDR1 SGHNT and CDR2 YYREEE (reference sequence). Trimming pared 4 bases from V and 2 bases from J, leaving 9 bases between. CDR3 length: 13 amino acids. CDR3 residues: CASSAGPQETQYF. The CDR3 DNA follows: TGTGCCAGCAGCGCGGGCCCACAAGAGACCCAGTACTTC.

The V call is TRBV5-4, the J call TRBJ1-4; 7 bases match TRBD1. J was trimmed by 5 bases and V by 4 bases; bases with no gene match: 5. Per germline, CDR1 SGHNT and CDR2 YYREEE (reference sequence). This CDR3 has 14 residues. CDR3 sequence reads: CASSPGQQNEKLFF. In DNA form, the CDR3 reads TGTGCCAGCAGCCCGGGACAGCAGAATGAAAAACTGTTTTTT.

This chain's CDR3 is CASNTSGSIYEQYF. Here the CDR3 DNA reads TGTGCCAGCAACACTAGCGGGAGTATCTACGAGCAGTACTTC. This rearrangement joins TRBV27 to TRBJ2-7; the match to TRBD2 covers 11 bases. Germline V gene data show CDR1 as MNHEY and CDR2 as SMNVEV (reference sequence). CDR3 size: 14 residues. Trimming removed 7 bases from V and 3 bases from J; junction bases left unmatched: 5.

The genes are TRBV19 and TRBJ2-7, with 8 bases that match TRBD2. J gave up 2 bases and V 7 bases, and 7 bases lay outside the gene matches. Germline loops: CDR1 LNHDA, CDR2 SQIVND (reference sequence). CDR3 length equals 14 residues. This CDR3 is CASNPGGSAYEQYF. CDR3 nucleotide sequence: TGTGCCAGTAACCCGGGGGGGTCGGCCTACGAGCAGTACTTC. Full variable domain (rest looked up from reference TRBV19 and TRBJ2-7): DGGITQSPKYLFRKEGQNVTLSCEQNLNHDAMYWYRQDPGQGLRLIYYSQIVNDFQKGDIAEGYSVSREKKESFPLTVTSAQKNPTAFYLCASNPGGSAYEQYFGPGTRLTVT.

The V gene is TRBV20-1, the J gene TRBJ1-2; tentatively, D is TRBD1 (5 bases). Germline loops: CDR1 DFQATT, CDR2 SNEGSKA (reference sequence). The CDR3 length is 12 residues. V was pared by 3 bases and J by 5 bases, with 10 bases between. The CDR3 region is CSASGHVYGYTF. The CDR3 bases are TGCAGTGCTAGTGGACACGTTTATGGCTACACCTTC.

CDR3 coding DNA: TGTGCCAGCTCACCACCGGGACTAGCGGGTACCGGGGAGCTGTTTTTT. Translating it yields CASSPPGLAGTGELFF. This chain uses TRBV18 with TRBJ2-2; 12 nucleotides agree with TRBD2. The junction had 1 base not matched to a gene; V was cut back by 0 bases and J by 5 bases. The CDR3 loop spans 16 amino acids. CDR1 and CDR2 (germline): KGHSH, LQKENI.

CDR3 loop: CATYPDFPGYGYTF. The CDR3 region has the DNA TGTGCCACCTACCCGGACTTCCCCGGCTATGGCTACACCTTC. The chain uses TRBV19 and TRBJ1-2; D remains ambiguous. The germline V gene encodes CDR1 LNHDA and CDR2 SQIVND (reference sequence). The CDR3 covers 14 residues. The ends were cut back, 10 bases at V and 4 bases at J, with 19 bases in the middle. Together with reference TRBV19 and TRBJ1-2, the CDR3 gives the full variable domain: DGGITQSPKYLFRKEGQNVTLSCEQNLNHDAMYWYRQDPGQGLRLIYYSQIVNDFQKGDIAEGYSVSREKKESFPLTVTSAQKNPTAFYLCATYPDFPGYGYTFGSGTRLTVV.

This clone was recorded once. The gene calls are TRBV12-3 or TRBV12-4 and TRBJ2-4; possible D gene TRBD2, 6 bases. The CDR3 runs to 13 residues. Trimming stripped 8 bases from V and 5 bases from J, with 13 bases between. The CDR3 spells CASGVEGQNIQYF. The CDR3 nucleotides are TGTGCCAGCGGGGTGGAGGGGCAAAACATTCAGTACTTC.

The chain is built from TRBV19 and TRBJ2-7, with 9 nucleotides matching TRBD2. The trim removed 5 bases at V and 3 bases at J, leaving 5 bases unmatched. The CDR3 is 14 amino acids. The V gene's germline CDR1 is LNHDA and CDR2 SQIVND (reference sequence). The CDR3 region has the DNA TGTGCCAGTAGTTATAGCGGGGGAGTCTACGAGCAGTACTTC. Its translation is CASSYSGGVYEQYF.

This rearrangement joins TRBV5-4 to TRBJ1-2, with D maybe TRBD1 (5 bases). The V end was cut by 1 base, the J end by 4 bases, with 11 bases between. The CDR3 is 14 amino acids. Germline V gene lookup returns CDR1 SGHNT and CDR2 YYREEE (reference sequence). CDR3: CASSLLSGGYGYTF. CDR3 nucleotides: TGTGCCAGCAGCTTGTTATCCGGGGGCTATGGCTACACCTTC.

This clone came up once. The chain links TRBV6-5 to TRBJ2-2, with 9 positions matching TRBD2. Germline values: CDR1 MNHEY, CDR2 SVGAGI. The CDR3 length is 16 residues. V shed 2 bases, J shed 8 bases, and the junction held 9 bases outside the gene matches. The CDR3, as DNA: TGTGCCAGCAGTTACCTTAGCGGGAGCGGGGAGGGGGAGCTGTTTTTT. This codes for CASSYLSGSGEGELFF.

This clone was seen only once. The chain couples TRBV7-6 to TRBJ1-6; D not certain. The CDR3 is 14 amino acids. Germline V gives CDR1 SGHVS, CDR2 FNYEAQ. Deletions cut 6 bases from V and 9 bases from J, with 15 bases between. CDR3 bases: TGTGCCAGCAGTCGTACGGGTGTCGGTTCACCCCTCCACTTT. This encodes CASSRTGVGSPLHF.

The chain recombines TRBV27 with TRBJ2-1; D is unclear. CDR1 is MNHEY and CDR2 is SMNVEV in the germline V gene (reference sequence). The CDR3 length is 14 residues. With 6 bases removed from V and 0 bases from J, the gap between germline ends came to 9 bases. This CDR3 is CASRLRSSYNEQFF. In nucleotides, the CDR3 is TGTGCCAGCAGGCTAAGGAGCTCCTACAATGAGCAGTTCTTC.

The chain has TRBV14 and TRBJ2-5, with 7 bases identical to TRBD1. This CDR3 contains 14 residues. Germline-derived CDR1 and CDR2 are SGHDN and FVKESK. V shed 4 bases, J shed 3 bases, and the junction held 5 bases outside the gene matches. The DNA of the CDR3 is TGTGCCAGCAGCCGACAGGGTTGGAAAGAGACCCAGTACTTC. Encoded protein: CASSRQGWKETQYF.

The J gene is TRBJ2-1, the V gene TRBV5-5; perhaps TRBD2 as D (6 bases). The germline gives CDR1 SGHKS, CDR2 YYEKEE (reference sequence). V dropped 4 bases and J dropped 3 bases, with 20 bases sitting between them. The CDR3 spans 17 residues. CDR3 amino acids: CASSRSIPGLNYNEQFF. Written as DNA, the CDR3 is TGTGCCAGCAGCCGCTCCATTCCGGGACTGAACTACAATGAGCAGTTCTTC.

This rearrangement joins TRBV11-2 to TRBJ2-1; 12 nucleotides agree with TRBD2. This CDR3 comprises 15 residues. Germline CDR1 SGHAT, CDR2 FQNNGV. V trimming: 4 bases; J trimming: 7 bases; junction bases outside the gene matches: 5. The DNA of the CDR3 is TGTGCCAGCAGCTCCACTAGCGGGAGGCAAAATGAGCAGTTCTTC. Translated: CASSSTSGRQNEQFF.

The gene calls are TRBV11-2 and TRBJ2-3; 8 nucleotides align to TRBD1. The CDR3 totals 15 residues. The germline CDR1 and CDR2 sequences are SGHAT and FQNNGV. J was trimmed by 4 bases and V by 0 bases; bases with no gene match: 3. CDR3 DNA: TGTGCCAGCAGCTTAGACAGGGGGCGAGCAGATACGCAGTATTTT. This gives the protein CASSLDRGRADTQYF. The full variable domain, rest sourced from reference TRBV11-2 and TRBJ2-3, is EAGVAQSPRYKIIEKRQSVAFWCNPISGHATLYWYQQILGQGPKLLIQFQNNGVVDDSQLPKDRFSAERLKGVDSTLKIQPAKLEDSAVYLCASSLDRGRADTQYFGPGTRLTVL.

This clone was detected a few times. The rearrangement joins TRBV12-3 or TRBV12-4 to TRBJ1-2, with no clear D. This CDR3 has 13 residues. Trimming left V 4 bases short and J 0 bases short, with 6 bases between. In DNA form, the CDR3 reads TGTGCCAGCAGTTCCCCCGCTAACTATGGCTACACCTTC. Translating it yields CASSSPANYGYTF.

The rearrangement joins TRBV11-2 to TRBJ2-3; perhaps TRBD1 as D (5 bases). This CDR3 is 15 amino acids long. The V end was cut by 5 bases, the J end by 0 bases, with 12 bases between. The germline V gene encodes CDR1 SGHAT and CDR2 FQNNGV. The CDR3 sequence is CASSPVAGSTDTQYF. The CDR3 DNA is TGTGCCAGCAGCCCCGTGGCAGGGAGCACAGATACGCAGTATTTT.

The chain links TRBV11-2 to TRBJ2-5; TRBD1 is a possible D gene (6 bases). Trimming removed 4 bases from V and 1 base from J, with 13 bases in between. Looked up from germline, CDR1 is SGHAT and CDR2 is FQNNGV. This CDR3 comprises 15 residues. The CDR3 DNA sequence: TGTGCCAGCAGCTCAAACGGACAGATCCAAGAGACCCAGTACTTC. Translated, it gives CASSSNGQIQETQYF.

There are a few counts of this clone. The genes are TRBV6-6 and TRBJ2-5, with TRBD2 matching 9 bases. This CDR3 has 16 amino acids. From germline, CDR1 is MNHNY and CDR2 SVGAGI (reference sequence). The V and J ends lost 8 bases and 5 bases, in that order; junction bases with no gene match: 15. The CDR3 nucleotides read TGTGCCAGCCAGCAGGGAGCTAGCGGGATAGGGGAGACCCAGTACTTC. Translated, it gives CASQQGASGIGETQYF.

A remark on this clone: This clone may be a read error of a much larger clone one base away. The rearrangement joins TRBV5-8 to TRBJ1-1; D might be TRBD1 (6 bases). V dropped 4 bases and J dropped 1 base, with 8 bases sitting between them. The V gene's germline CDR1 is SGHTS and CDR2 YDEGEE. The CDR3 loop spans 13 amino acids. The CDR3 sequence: CASSQDRNTEAFF. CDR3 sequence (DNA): TGTGCCAGCAGCCAGGACAGGAACACTGAAGCTTTCTTT.

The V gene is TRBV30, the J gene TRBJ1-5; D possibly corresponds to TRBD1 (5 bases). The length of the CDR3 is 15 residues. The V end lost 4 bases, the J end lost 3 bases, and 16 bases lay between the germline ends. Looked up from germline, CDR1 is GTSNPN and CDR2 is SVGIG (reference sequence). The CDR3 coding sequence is TGTGCCTGGAAGGGTTCGGGGGTGAACAATCAGCCCCAGCATTTT. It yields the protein CAWKGSGVNNQPQHF.

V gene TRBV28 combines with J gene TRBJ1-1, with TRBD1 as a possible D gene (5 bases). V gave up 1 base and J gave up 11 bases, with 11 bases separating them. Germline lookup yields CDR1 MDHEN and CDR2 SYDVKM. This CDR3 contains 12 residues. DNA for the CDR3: TGTGCCAGCAGTTTATTCAGGGCCCTGGCTTTCTTT. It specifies CASSLFRALAFF.